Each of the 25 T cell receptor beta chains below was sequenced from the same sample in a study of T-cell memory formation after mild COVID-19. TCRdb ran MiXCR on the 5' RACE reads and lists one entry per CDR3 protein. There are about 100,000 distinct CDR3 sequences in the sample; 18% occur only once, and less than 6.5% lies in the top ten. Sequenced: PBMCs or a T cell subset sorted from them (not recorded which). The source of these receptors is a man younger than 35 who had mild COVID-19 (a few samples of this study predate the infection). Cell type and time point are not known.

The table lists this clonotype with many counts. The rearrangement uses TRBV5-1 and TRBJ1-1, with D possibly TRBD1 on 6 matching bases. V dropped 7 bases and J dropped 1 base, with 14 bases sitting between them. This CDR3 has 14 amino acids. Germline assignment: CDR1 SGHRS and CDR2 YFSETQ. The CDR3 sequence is CASGPDRTNTEAFF. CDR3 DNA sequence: TGCGCCAGCGGACCTGACAGGACGAACACTGAAGCTTTCTTT.

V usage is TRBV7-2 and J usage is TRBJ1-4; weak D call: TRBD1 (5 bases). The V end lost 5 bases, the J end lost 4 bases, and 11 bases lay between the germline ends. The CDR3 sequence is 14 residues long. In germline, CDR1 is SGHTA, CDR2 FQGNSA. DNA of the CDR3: TGTGCCAGCAGCCGCGGGGCGGTTAATGAAAAACTGTTTTTT. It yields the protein CASSRGAVNEKLFF.

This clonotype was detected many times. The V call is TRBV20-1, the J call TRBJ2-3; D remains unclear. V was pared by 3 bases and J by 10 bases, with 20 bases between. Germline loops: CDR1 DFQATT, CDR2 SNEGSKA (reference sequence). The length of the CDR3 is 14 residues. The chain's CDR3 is CSASPKSGFVSQYF. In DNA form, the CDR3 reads TGCAGTGCTAGCCCGAAGTCGGGTTTTGTTTCGCAGTATTTT.

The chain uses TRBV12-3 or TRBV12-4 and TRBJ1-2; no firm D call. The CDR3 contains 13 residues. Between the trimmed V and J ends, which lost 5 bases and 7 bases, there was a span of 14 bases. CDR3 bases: TGTGCCAGCAGTGGGGTCCAGGCAGCTGGCTACACCTTC. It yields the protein CASSGVQAAGYTF.

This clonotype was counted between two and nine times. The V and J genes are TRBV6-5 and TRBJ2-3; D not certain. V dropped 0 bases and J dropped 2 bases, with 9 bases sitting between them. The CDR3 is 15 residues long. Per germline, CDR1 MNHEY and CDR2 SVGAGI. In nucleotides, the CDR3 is TGTGCCAGCAGTTACTCGAGTGGGTTCACAGATACGCAGTATTTT. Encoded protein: CASSYSSGFTDTQYF.

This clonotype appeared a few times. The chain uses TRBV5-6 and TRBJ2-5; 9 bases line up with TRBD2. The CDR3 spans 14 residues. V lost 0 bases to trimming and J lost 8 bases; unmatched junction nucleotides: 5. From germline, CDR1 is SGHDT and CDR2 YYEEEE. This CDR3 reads CASSLGLAARTQYF. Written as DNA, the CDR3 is TGTGCCAGCAGCTTGGGACTAGCGGCTCGTACCCAGTACTTC.

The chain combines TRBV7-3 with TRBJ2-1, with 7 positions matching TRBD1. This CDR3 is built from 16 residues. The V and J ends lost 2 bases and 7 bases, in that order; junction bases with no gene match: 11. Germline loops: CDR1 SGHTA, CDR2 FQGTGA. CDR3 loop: CASSLHGQAGGNEQFF. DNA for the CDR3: TGTGCCAGCAGCTTACATGGACAGGCGGGCGGGAATGAGCAGTTCTTC.

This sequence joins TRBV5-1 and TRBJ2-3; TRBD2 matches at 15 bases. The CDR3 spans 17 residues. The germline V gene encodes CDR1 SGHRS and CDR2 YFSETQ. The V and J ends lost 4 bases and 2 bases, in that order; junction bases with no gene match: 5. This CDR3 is CASSAGTSGGNTDTQYF. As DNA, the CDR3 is TGCGCCAGCAGCGCCGGGACTAGCGGGGGGAACACAGATACGCAGTATTTT.

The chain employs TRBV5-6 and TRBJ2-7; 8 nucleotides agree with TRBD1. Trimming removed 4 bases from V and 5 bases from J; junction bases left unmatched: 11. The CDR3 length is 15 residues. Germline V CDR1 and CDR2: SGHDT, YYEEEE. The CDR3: CASSAGPGTGNEQYF. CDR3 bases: TGTGCCAGCAGCGCCGGACCCGGGACAGGTAACGAGCAGTACTTC. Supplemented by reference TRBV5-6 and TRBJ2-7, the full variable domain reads DAGVTQSPTHLIKTRGQQVTLRCSPKSGHDTVSWYQQALGQGPQFIFQYYEEEERQRGNFPDRFSGHQFPNYSSELNVNALLLGDSALYLCASSAGPGTGNEQYFGPGTRLTVT.

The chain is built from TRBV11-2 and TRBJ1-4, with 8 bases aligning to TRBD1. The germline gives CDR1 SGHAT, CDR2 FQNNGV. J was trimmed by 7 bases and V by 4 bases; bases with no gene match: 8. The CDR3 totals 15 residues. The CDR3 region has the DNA TGTGCCAGCAGCTCCATCAGGGGGCGAGGTGAAAAACTGTTTTTT. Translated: CASSSIRGRGEKLFF.

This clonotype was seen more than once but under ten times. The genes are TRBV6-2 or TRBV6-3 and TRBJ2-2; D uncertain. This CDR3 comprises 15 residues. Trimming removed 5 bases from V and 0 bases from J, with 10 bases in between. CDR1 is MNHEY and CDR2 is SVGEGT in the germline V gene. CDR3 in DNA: TGTGCCAGCAGTAAAGGCGGTTCGAACACCGGGGAGCTGTTTTTT. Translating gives CASSKGGSNTGELFF.

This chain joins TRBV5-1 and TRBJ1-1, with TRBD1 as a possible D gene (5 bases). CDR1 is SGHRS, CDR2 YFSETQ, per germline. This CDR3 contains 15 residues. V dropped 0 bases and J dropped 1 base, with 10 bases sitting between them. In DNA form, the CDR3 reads TGCGCCAGCAGCTTGGCTCAGACAGAGAACACTGAAGCTTTCTTT. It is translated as CASSLAQTENTEAFF.

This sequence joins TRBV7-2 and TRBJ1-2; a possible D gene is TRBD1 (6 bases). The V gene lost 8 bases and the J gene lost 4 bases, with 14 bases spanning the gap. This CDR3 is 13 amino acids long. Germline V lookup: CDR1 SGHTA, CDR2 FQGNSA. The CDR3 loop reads CASEAGGLYGYTF. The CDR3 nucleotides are TGTGCCAGCGAGGCCGGGGGGCTCTATGGCTACACCTTC.

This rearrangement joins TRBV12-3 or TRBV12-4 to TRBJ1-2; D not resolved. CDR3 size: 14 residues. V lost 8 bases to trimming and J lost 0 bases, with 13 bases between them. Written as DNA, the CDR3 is TGTGCCAGCTCGATTTTTGCAGCTAACTATGGCTACACCTTC. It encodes CASSIFAANYGYTF.

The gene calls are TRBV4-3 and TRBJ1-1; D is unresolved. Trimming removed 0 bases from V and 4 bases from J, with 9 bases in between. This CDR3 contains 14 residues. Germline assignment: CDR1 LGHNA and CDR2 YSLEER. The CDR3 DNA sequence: TGCGCCAGCAGCCAAGAAGGCCGGAGCACTGAAGCTTTCTTT. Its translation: CASSQEGRSTEAFF.

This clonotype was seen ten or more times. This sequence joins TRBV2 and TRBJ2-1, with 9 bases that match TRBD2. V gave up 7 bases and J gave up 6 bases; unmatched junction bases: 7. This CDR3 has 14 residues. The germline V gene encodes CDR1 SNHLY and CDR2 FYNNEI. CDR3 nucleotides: TGTGCCAGCACAGGCGGGGGGGCCGGCAATGAGCAGTTCTTC. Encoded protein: CASTGGGAGNEQFF.

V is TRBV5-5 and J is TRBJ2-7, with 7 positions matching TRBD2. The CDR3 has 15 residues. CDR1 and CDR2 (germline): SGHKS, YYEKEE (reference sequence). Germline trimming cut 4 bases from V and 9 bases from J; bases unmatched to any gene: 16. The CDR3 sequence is CASSPPSGASAAQYV. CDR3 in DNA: TGTGCCAGCAGCCCTCCTAGCGGCGCCTCCGCGGCGCAGTACGTC.

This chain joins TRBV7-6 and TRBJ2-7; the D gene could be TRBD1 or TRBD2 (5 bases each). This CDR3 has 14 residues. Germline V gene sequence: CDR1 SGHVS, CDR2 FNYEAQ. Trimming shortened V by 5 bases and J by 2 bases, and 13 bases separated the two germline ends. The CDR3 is CASSPGTYTYEQYF. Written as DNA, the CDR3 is TGTGCCAGCAGCCCTGGGACGTACACCTACGAGCAGTACTTC.

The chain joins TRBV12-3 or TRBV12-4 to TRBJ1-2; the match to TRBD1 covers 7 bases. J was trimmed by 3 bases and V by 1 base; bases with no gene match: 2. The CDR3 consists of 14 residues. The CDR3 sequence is CASSLVGTDYGYTF. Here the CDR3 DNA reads TGTGCCAGCAGTTTAGTCGGGACAGACTATGGCTACACCTTC.

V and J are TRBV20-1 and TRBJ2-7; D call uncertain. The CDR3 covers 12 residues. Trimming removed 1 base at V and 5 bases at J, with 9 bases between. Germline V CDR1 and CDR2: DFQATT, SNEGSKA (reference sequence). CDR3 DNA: TGCAGTGCTAGAGGGCAGGCAAACGAGCAGTACGTC. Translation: CSARGQANEQYV.

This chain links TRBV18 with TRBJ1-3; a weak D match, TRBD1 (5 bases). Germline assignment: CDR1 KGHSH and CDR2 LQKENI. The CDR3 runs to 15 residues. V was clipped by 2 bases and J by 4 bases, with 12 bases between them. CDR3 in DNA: TGTGCCAGCTCACCAGATGCGACAGCAGGAAACACCATATATTTT. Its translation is CASSPDATAGNTIYF.

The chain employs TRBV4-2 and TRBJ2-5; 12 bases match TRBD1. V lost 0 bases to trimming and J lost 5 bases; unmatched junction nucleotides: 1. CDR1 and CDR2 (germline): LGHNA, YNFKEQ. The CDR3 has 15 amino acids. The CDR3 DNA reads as TGTGCCAGCAGCCAAGATGGGACAGGGGGCGAGACCCAGTACTTC. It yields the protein CASSQDGTGGETQYF.

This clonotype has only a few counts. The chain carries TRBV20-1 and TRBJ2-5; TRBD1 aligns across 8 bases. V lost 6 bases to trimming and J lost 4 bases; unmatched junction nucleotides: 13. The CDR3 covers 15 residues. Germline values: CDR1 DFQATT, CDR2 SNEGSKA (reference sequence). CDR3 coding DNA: TGCAGTGCCCTGGACAGGGTGGTACCGACAGAGACCCAGTACTTC. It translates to CSALDRVVPTETQYF.

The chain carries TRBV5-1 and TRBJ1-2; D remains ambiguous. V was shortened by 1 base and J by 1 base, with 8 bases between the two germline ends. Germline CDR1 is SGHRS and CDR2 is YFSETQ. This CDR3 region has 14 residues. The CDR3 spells CASSLQANNYGYTF. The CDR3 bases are TGCGCCAGCAGCTTGCAGGCCAATAACTATGGCTACACCTTC.

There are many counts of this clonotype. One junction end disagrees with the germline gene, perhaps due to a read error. The CDR3 coding sequence is TGTGCTAGCAGCCCGAACTCTGGGGCCAACGTCCTGACTTTC. It codes for CASSPNSGANVLTF. This rearrangement joins TRBV7-7 to TRBJ2-6; D unclear. The germline CDR1 and CDR2 sequences are SSHAT and FNYEAQ (reference sequence). This CDR3 is built from 14 residues.